This T cell receptor beta chain was found in a study of blood T cell repertoires in COVID-19. The study assigned cohorts using participant-reported clinical history. CDR1 KGHSH and CDR2 LQKENI come from the germline V gene. V was clipped by 5 bases and J by 4 bases, with 14 bases between them. This CDR3 spans 15 amino acids. Generated by immunoSEQ multiplex PCR, the TCRdb table keeps only in-frame clones and is missing some. The sample consists of about 140,000 clones, approximately 84% of them appearing once. This chain uses TRBV18 with TRBJ2-2, with D perhaps TRBD1 (5 bases). This TCR derives from a woman aged 18-29 years who had been exposed to COVID-19. The sequencing sample was made of PBMCs or T cells enriched from blood (not recorded which). The CDR3 sequence: CASSNLGRGTGELFF. In nucleotides, the CDR3 is TGTGCCAGCTCAAACTTGGGAAGGGGCACCGGGGAGCTGTTTTTT.